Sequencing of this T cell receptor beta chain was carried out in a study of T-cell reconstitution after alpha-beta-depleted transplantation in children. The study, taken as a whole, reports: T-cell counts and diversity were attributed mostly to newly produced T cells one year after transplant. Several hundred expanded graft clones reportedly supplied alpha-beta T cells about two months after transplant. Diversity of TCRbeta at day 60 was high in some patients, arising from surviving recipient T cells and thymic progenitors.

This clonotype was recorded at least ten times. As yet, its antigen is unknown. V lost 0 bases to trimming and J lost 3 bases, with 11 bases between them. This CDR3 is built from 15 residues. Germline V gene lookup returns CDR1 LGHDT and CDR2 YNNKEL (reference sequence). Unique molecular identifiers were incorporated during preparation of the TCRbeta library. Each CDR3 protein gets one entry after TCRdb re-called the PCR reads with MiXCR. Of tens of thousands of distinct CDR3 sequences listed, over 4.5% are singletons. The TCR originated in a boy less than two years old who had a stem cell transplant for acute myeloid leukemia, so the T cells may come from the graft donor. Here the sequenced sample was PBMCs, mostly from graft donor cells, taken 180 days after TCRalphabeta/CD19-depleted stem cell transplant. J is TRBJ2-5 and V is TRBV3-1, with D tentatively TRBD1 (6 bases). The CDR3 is CASSQDLNREETQYF. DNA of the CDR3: TGTGCCAGCAGCCAAGATCTCAACAGGGAAGAGACCCAGTACTTC.